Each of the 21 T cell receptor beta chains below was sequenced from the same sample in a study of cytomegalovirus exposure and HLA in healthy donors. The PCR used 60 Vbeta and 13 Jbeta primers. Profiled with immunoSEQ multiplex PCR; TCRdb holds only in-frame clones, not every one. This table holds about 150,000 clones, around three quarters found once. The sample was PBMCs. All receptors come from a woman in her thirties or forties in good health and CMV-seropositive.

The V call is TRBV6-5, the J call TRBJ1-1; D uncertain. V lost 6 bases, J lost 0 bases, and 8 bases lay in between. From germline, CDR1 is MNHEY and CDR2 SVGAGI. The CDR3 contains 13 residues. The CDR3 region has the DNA TGTGCCAGCAGGAATACAGTGAACACTGAAGCTTTCTTT. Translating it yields CASRNTVNTEAFF.

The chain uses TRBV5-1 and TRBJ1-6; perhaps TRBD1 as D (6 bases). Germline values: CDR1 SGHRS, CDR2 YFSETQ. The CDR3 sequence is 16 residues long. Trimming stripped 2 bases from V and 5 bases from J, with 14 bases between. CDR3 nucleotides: TGCGCCAGCAGCTTTTCCGGGACACCCGATAATTCACCCCTCCACTTT. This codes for CASSFSGTPDNSPLHF.

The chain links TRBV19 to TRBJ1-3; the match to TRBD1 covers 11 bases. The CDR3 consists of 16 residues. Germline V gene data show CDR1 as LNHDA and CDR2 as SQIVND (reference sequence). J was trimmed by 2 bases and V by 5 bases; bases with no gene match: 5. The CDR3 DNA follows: TGTGCCAGTAGTGGGGACAGGGGGACGGCTGGAAACACCATATATTTT. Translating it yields CASSGDRGTAGNTIYF.

CDR3 nucleotide sequence: TGTGCCACCTCCGGTGACAAAAACATTCAGTACTTC. Residues: CATSGDKNIQYF. The chain uses TRBV15 and TRBJ2-4; D is unresolved. CDR1 LNHNV and CDR2 YYDKDF come from the germline V gene (reference sequence). CDR3 size: 12 residues. Trimming left V 8 bases short and J 3 bases short, with 8 bases between.

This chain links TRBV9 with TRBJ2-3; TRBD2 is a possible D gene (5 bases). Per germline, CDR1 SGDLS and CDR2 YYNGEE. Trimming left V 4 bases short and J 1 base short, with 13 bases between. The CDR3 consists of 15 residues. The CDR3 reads CASSPHGVGTDTQYF. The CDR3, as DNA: TGTGCCAGCAGCCCGCACGGGGTCGGCACAGATACGCAGTATTTT.

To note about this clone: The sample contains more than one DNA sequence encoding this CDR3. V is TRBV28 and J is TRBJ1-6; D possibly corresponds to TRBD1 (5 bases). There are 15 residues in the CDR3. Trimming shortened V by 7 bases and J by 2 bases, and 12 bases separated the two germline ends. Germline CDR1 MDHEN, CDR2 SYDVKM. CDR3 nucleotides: TGTGCCAGCATTCCAGGGCTTGCCTATAATTCACCCCTCCACTTT. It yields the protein CASIPGLAYNSPLHF.

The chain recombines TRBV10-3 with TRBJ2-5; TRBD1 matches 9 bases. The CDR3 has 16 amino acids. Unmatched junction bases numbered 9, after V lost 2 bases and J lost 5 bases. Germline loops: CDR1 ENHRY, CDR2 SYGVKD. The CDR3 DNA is TGTGCCATCAGTGAGGTCTACAGGGGGCGGGAGGAGACCCAGTACTTC. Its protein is CAISEVYRGREETQYF.

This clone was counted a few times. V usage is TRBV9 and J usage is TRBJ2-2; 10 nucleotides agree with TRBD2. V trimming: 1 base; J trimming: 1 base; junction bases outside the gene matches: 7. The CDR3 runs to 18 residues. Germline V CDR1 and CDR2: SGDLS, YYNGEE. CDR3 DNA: TGTGCCAGCAGCGTAATCCCTAGCGGGGGTCAGAACACCGGGGAGCTGTTTTTT. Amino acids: CASSVIPSGGQNTGELFF. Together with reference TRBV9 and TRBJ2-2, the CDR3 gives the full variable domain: DSGVTQTPKHLITATGQRVTLRCSPRSGDLSVYWYQQSLDQGLQFLIQYYNGEERAKGNILERFSAQQFPDLHSELNLSSLELGDSALYFCASSVIPSGGQNTGELFFGEGSRLTVL.

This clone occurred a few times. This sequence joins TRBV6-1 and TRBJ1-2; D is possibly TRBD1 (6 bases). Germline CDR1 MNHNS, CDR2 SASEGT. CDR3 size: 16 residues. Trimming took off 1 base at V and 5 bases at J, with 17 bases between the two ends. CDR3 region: CASSEGTATDRYGYTF. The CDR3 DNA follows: TGTGCCAGCAGTGAAGGGACAGCCACAGACCGGTATGGCTACACCTTC.

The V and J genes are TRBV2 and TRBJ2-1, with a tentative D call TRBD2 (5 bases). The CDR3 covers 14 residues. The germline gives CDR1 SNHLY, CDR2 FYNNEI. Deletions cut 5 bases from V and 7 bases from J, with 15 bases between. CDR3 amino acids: CASSTTRGDNEQFF. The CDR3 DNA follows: TGTGCCAGCAGTACAACCCGGGGTGATAATGAGCAGTTCTTC.

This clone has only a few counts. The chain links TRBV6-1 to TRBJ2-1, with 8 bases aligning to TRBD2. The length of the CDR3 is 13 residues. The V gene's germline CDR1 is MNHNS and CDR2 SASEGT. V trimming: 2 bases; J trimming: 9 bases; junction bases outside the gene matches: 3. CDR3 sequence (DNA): TGTGCCAGCAGTGAATCGGGGGGGCTTGAGCAGTTCTTC. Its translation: CASSESGGLEQFF.

CDR3 amino acids: CASSPRTGNTEAFF. The CDR3 DNA follows: TGTGCCAGCAGCCCTCGGACAGGGAACACTGAAGCTTTCTTT. The chain links TRBV7-3 to TRBJ1-1, with 7 bases identical to TRBD1. The CDR3 is 14 residues long. Germline V CDR1 and CDR2: SGHTA, FQGTGA. After removal of 5 bases from V and 1 base from J, the junction contained 4 bases not matched to a gene.

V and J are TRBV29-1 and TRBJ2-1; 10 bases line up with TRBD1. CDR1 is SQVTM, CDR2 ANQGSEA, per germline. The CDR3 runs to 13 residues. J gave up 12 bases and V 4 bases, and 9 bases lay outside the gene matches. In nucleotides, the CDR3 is TGCAGCGTTGTCCCGGGACAGGGGATCTTGCAGTTCTTC. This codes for CSVVPGQGILQFF.

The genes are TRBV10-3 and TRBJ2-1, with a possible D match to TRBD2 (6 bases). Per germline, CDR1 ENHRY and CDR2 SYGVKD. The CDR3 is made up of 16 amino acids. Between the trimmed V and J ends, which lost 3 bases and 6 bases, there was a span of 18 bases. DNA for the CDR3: TGTGCCATCAGTGAAAGAGGAGAACTAGCAGGCAATGAGCAGTTCTTC. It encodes CAISERGELAGNEQFF.

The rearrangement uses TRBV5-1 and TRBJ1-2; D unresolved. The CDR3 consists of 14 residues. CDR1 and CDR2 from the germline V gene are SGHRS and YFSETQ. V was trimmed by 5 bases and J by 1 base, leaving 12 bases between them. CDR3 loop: CASSSSGSNYGYTF. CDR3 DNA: TGCGCCAGCAGTTCCTCTGGGAGTAACTATGGCTACACCTTC.

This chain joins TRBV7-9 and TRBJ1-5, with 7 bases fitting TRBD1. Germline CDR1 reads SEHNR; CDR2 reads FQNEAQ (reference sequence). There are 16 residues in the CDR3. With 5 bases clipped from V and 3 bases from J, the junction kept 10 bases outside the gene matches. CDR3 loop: CASSRSRGSSNQPQHF. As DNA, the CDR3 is TGTGCCAGCAGCCGCTCCAGGGGGAGCTCCAATCAGCCCCAGCATTTT. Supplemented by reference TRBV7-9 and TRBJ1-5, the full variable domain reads DTGVSQNPRHKITKRGQNVTFRCDPISEHNRLYWYRQTLGQGPEFLTYFQNEAQLEKSRLLSDRFSAERPKGSFSTLEIQRTEQGDSAMYLCASSRSRGSSNQPQHFGDGTRLSIL.

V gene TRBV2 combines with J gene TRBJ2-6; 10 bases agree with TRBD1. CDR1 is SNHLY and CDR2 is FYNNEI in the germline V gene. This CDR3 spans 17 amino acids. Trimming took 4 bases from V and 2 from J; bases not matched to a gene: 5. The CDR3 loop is CASSVGDRGAGANVLTF. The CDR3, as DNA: TGTGCCAGCAGTGTAGGGGACAGGGGAGCTGGGGCCAACGTCCTGACTTTC.

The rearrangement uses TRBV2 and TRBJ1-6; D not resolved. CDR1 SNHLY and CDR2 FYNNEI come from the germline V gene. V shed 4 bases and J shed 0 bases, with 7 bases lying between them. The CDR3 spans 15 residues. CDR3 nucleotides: TGTGCCAGCAGTGTTAAGAGCTCCTATAATTCACCCCTCCACTTT. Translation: CASSVKSSYNSPLHF. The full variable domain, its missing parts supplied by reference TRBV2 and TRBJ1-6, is EPEVTQTPSHQVTQMGQEVILRCVPISNHLYFYWYRQILGQKVEFLVSFYNNEISEKSEIFDDQFSVERPDGSNFTLKIRSTKLEDSAMYFCASSVKSSYNSPLHFGNGTRLTVT.

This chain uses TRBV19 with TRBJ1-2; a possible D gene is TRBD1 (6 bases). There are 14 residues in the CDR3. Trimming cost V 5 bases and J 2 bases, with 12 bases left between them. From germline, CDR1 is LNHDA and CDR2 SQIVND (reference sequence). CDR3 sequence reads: CASSGRGGNYGYTF. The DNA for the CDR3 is TGTGCCAGTAGTGGCAGGGGAGGGAACTATGGCTACACCTTC. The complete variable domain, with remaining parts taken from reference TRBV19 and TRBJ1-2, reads DGGITQSPKYLFRKEGQNVTLSCEQNLNHDAMYWYRQDPGQGLRLIYYSQIVNDFQKGDIAEGYSVSREKKESFPLTVTSAQKNPTAFYLCASSGRGGNYGYTFGSGTRLTVV.

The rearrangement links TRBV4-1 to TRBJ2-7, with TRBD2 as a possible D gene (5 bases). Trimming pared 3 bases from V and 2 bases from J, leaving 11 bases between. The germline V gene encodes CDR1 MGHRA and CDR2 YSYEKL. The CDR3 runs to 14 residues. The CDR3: CASSQEAGAYEQYF. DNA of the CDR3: TGCGCCAGCAGCCAGGAGGCTGGGGCCTACGAGCAGTACTTC.

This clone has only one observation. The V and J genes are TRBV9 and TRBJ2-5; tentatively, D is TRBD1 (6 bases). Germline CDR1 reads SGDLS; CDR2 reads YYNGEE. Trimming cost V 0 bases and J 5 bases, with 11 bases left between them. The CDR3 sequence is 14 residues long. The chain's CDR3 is CASSVDGQGETQYF. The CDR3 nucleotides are TGTGCCAGCAGCGTAGATGGGCAGGGGGAGACCCAGTACTTC.